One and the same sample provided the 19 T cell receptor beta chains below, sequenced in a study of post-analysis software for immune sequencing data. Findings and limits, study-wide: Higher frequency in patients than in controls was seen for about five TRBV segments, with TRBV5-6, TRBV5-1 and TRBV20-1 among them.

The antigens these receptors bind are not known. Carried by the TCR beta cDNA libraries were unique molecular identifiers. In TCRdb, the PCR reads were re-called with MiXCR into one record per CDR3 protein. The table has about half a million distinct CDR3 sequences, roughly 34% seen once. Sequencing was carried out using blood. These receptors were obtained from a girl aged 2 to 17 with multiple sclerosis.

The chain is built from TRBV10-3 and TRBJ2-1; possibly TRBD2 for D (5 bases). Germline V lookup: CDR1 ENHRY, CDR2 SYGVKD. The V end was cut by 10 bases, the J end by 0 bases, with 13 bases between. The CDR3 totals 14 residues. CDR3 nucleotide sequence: TGTGCCACCGGGGAAGCCCGCTCCTACAATGAGCAGTTCTTC. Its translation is CATGEARSYNEQFF.

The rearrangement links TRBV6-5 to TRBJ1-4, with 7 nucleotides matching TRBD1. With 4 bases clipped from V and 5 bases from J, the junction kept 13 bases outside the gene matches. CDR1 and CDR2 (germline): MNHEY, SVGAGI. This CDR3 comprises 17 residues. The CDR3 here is CASSSHPPGQPNEKLFF. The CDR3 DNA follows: TGTGCCAGCAGTTCTCACCCTCCGGGACAGCCGAATGAAAAACTGTTTTTT.

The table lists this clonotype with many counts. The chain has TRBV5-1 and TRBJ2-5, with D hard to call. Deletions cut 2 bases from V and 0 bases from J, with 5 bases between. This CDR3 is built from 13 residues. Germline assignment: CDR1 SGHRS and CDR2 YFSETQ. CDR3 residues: CASSFKNQETQYF. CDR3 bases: TGCGCCAGCAGCTTCAAAAACCAAGAGACCCAGTACTTC.

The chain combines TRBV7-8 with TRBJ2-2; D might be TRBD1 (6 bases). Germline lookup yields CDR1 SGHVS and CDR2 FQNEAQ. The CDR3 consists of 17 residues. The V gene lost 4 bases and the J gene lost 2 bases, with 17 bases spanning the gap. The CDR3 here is CASSYRIGQPNTGELFF. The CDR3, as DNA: TGTGCCAGCAGCTACAGGATTGGACAGCCAAACACCGGGGAGCTGTTTTTT.

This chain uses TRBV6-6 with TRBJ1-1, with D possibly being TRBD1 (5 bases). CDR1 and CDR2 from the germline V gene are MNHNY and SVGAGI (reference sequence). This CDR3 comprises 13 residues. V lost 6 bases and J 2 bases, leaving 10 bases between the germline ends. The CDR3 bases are TGTGCCAGCAGCCGACAGCCCAACACTGAAGCTTTCTTT. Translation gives CASSRQPNTEAFF.

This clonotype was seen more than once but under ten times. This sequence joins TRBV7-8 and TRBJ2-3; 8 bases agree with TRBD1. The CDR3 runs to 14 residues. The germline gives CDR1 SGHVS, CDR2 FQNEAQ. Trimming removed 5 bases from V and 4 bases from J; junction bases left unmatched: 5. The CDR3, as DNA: TGTGCCAGCAGCCAGGGACAGGTTGCAGATACGCAGTATTTT. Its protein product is CASSQGQVADTQYF.

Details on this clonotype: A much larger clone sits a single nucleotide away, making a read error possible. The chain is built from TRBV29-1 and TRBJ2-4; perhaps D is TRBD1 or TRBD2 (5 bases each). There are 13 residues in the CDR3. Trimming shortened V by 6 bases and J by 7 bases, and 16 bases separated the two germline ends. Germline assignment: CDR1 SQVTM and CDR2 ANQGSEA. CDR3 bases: TGCAGCGTCGATCCCGGGGCAGGGAACATTCAGTACTTC. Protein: CSVDPGAGNIQYF.

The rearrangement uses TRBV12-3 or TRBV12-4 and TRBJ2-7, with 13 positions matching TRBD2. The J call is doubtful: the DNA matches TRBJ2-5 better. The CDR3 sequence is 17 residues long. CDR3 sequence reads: CASSPTSGGALIKTQYF. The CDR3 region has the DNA TGTGCCAGCAGCCCCACTAGCGGGGGGGCCTTGATAAAGACCCAGTACTTC.

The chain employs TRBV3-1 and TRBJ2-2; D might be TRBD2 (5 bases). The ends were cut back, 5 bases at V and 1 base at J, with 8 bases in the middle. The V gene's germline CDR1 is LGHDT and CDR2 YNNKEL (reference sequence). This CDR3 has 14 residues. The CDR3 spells CASSNRGNTGELFF. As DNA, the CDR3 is TGTGCCAGCAGCAACCGGGGGAACACCGGGGAGCTGTTTTTT.

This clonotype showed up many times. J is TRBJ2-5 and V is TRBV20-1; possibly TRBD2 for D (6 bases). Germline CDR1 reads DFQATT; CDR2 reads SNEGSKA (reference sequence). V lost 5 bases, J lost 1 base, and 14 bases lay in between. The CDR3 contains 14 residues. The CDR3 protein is CSAPDLSGQETQYF. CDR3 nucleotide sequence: TGCAGTGCTCCAGACCTTAGCGGCCAAGAGACCCAGTACTTC.

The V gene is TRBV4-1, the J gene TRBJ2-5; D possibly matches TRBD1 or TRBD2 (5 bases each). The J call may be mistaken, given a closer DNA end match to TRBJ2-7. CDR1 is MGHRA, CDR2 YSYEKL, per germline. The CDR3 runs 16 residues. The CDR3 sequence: CASSHTPGRKLYEQYF. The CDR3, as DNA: TGCGCCAGCAGCCACACTCCGGGACGGAAGCTTTACGAGCAGTACTTC.

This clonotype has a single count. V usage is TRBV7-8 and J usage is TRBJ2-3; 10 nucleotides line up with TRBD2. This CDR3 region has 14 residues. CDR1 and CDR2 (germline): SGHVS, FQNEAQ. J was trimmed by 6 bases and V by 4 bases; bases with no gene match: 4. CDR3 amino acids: CASSWGAGGDTQYF. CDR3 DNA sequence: TGTGCCAGCAGCTGGGGAGCGGGGGGGGATACGCAGTATTTT.

CDR3 region: CASSLVGGAGDTQYF. For the CDR3, the DNA is TGTGCCAGCAGCTTAGTCGGGGGGGCGGGAGATACGCAGTATTTT. The chain employs TRBV7-2 and TRBJ2-3, with TRBD2 identical over 8 bases. The V segment lost 1 base and the J segment 5 bases; nucleotides outside the gene matches: 5. Per the germline V gene, CDR1 is SGHTA and CDR2 is FQGNSA. The CDR3 sequence is 15 residues long.

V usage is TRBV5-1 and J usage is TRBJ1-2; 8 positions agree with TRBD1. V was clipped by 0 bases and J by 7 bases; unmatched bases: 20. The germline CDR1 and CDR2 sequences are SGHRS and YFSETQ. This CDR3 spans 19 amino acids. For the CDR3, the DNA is TGCGCCAGCAGCTTGGGATTCAGGACAGGGAGTCTCGTGTTGGGTGGCTACACCTTC. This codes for CASSLGFRTGSLVLGGYTF.

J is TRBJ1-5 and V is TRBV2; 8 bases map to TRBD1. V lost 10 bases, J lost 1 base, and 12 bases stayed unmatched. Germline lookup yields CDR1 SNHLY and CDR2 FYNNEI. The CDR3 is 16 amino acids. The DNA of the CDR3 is TGTGCCACCCACGACAGACAGGGGACGAGCAATCAGCCCCAGCATTTT. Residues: CATHDRQGTSNQPQHF.

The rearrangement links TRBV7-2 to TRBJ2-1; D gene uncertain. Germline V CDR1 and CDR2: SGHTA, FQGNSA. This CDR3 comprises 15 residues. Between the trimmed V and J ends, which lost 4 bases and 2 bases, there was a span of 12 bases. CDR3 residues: CASSSGPPPYNEQFF. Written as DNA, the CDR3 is TGTGCCAGCAGCTCTGGGCCGCCCCCCTACAATGAGCAGTTCTTC.

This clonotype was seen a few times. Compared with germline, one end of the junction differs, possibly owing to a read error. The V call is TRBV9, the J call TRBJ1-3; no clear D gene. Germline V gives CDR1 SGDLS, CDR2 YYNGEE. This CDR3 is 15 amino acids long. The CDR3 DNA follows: TGTGCCAGCAGCGTAGCCCCGGTAACTGGAAACACCACATATTTT. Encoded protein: CASSVAPVTGNTTYF.

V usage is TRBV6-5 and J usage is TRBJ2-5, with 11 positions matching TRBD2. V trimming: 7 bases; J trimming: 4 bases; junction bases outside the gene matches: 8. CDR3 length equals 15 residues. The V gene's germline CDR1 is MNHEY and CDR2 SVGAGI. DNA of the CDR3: TGTGCCAGCACCAAAACTAGCGGGGGTATAGAGACCCAGTACTTC. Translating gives CASTKTSGGIETQYF.

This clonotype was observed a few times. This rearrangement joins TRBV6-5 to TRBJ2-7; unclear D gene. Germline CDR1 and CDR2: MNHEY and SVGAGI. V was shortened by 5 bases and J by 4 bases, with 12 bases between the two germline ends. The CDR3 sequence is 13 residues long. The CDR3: CASSPLGTYEQYF. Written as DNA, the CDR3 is TGTGCCAGCAGTCCTCTGGGTACATACGAGCAGTACTTC.